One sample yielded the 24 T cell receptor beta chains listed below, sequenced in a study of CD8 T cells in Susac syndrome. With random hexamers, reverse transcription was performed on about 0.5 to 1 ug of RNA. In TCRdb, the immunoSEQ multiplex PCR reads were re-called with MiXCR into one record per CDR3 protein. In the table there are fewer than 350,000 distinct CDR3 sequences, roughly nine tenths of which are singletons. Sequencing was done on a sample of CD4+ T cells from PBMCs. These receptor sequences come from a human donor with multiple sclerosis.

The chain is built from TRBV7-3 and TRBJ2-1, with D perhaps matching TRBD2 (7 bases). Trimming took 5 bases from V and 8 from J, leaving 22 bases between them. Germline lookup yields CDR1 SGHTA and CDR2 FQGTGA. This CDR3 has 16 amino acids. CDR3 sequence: CASSPGGLGGWDEQFF. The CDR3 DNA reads TGTGCCAGCAGCCCGGGAGGACTAGGGGGTTGGGATGAGCAGTTCTTC.

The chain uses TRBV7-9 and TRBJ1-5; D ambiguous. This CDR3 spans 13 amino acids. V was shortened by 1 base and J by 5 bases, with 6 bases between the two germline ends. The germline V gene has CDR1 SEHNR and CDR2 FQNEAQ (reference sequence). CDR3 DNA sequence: TGTGCCAGCAGCTTAGGCCCCCATCAGCCCCAGCATTTT. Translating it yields CASSLGPHQPQHF. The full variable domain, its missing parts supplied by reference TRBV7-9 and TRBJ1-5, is DTGVSQNPRHKITKRGQNVTFRCDPISEHNRLYWYRQTLGQGPEFLTYFQNEAQLEKSRLLSDRFSAERPKGSFSTLEIQRTEQGDSAMYLCASSLGPHQPQHFGDGTRLSIL.

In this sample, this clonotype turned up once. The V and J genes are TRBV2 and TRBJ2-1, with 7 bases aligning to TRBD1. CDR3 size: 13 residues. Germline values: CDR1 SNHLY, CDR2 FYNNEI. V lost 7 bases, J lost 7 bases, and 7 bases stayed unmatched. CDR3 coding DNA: TGTGCCAGCATGGGGAGCAGGGGGAATGAGCAGTTCTTC. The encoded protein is CASMGSRGNEQFF. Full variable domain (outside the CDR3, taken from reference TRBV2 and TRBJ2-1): EPEVTQTPSHQVTQMGQEVILRCVPISNHLYFYWYRQILGQKVEFLVSFYNNEISEKSEIFDDQFSVERPDGSNFTLKIRSTKLEDSAMYFCASMGSRGNEQFFGPGTRLTVL.

The DNA for the CDR3 is TGTGCCTGGGACGCAGGGTTTGGAAATCAGCCCCAGCATTTT. This sequence encodes CAWDAGFGNQPQHF. The chain has TRBV30 and TRBJ1-5; perhaps TRBD1 as D (5 bases). Trimming shortened V by 5 bases and J by 4 bases, and 15 bases separated the two germline ends. Germline V gives CDR1 GTSNPN, CDR2 SVGIG (reference sequence). The CDR3 runs 14 residues.

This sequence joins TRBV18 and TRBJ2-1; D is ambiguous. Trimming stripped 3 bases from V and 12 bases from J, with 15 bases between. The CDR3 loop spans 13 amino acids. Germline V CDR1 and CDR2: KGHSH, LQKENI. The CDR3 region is CASSPEKPGLQFF. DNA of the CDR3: TGTGCCAGCTCACCGGAGAAGCCCGGATTGCAGTTCTTC. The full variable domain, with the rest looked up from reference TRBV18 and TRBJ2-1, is NAGVMQNPRHLVRRRGQEARLRCSPMKGHSHVYWYRQLPEEGLKFMVYLQKENIIDESGMPKERFSAEFPKEGPSILRIQQVVRGDSAAYFCASSPEKPGLQFFGPGTRLTVL.

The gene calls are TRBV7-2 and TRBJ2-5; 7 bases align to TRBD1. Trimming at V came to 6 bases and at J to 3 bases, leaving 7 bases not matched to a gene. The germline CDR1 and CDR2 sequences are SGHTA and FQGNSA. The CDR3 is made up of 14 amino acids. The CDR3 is CASRSNTGEETQYF. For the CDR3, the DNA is TGTGCCAGCAGATCTAACACAGGGGAAGAGACCCAGTACTTC.

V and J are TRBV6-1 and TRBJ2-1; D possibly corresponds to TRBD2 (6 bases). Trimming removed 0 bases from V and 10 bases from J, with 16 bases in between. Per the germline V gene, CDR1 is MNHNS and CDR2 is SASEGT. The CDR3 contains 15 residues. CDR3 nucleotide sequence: TGTGCCAGCAGTGAAGCGGTTTTGGGGGGACGGGAGCAGTTCTTC. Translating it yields CASSEAVLGGREQFF.

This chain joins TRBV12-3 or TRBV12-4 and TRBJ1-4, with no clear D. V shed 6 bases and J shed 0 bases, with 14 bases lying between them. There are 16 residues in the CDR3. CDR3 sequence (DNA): TGTGCCAGCAGGTGGGATCAGACCGCAACTAATGAAAAACTGTTTTTT. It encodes CASRWDQTATNEKLFF.

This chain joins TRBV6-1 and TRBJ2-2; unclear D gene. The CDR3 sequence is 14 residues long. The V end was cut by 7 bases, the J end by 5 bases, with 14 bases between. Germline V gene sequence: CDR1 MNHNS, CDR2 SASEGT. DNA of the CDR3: TGTGCCAGCACCTACCCGCGATGGACCGGGGAGCTGTTTTTT. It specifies CASTYPRWTGELFF.

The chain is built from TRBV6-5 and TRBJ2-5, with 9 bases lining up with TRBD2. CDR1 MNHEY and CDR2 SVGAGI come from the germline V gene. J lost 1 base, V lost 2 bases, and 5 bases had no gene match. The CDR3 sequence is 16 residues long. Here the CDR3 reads CASSYAGTSSQETQYF. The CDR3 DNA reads TGTGCCAGCAGTTACGCTGGGACTAGCAGCCAAGAGACCCAGTACTTC.

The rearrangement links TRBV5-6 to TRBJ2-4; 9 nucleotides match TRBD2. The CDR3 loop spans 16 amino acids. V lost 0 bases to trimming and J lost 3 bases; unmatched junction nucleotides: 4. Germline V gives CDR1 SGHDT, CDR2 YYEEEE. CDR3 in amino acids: CASSLGGGADKNIQYF. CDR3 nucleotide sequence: TGTGCCAGCAGCTTGGGCGGGGGGGCCGACAAAAACATTCAGTACTTC. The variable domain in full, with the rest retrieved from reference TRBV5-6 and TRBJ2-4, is DAGVTQSPTHLIKTRGQQVTLRCSPKSGHDTVSWYQQALGQGPQFIFQYYEEEERQRGNFPDRFSGHQFPNYSSELNVNALLLGDSALYLCASSLGGGADKNIQYFGAGTRLSVL.

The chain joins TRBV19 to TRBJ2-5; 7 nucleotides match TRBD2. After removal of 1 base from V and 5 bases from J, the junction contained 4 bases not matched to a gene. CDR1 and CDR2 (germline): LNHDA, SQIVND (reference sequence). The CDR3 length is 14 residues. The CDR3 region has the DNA TGTGCCAGTAGTATAGGGGGGGGTGGGGAGACCCAGTACTTC. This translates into CASSIGGGGETQYF.

The DNA for the CDR3 is TGTGCCAGCAGCCGTGGGGCCTTTAATGGCTACACCTTC. It encodes CASSRGAFNGYTF. The V call is TRBV3-1, the J call TRBJ1-2, with D tentatively TRBD1 (5 bases). Germline V CDR1 and CDR2: LGHDT, YNNKEL (reference sequence). This CDR3 is 13 amino acids long. The V end was cut by 4 bases, the J end by 6 bases, with 12 bases between.

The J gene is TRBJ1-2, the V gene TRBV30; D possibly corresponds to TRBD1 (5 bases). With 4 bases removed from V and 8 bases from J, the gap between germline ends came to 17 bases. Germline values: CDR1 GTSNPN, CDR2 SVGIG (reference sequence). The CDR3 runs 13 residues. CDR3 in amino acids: CAWTPGGYTGYTF. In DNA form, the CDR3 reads TGTGCCTGGACTCCGGGGGGGTACACGGGCTACACCTTC.

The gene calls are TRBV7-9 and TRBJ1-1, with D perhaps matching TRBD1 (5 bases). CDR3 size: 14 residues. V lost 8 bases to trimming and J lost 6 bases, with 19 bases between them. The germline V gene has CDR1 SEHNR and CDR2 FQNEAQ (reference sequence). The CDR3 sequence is CASGSIVGTAEAFF. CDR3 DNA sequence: TGTGCCAGCGGTTCTATAGTGGGGACCGCTGAAGCTTTCTTT.

The CDR3 region is CASSRRLAEGTDTQYF. The CDR3 nucleotides read TGTGCCAGCAGCCGCAGACTAGCGGAAGGCACAGATACGCAGTATTTT. The chain uses TRBV7-9 and TRBJ2-3; 9 bases fit TRBD2. This CDR3 is 16 amino acids long. V lost 5 bases to trimming and J lost 1 base; unmatched junction nucleotides: 7. Germline CDR1 is SEHNR and CDR2 is FQNEAQ (reference sequence).

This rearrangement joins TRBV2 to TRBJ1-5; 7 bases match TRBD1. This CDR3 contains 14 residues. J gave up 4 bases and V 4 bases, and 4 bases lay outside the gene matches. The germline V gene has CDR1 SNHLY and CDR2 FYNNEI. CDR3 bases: TGTGCCAGCAGTGTACAGGGGCAAAATCAGCCCCAGCATTTT. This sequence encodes CASSVQGQNQPQHF.

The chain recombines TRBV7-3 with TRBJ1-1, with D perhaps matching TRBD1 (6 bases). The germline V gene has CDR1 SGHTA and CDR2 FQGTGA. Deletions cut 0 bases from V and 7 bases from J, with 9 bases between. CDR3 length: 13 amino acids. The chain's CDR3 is CASSLTRGGEAFF. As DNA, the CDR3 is TGTGCCAGCAGCTTAACGAGGGGGGGTGAAGCTTTCTTT.

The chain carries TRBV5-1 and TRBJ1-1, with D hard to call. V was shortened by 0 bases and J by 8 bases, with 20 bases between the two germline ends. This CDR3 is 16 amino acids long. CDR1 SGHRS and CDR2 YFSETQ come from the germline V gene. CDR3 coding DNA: TGCGCCAGCAGCTTGGCAGCGGATTCGTATGCTATCGAAGCTTTCTTT. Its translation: CASSLAADSYAIEAFF.

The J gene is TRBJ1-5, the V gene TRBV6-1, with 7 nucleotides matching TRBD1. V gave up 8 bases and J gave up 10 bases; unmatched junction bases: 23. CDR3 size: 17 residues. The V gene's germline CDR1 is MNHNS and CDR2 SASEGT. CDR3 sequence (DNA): TGTGCCAGCCACCCTCCAAGAGGGGGCCGACTCCGGACCCCCCAGCATTTT. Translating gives CASHPPRGGRLRTPQHF.

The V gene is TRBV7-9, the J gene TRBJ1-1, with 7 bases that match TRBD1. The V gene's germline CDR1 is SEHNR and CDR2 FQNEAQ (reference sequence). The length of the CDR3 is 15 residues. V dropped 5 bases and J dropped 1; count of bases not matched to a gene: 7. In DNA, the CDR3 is TGTGCCAGCAGCGCTGGAGGACAGGCGAACACTGAAGCTTTCTTT. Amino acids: CASSAGGQANTEAFF.

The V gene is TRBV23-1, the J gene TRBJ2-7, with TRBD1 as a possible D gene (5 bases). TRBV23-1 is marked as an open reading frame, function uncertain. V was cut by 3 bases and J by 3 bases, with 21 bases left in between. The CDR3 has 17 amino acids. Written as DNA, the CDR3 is TGCGCCAGCAGTCACCCTCCGCATCGCGACAGCGACTACGAGCAGTACTTC. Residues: CASSHPPHRDSDYEQYF.

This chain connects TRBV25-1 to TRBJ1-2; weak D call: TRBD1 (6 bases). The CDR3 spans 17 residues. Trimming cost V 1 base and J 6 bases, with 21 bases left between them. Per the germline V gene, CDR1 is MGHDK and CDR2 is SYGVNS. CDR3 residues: CASSELFAGQSGDGYTF. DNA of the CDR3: TGTGCCAGCAGTGAATTATTCGCGGGGCAGTCAGGGGATGGCTACACCTTC.

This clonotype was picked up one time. CDR3 sequence reads: CASSPHSEAFF. The CDR3 nucleotides read TGTGCCAGCAGTCCCCATTCTGAAGCTTTCTTT. The V gene is TRBV12-3 or TRBV12-4, the J gene TRBJ1-1; D is unresolved. V was pared by 5 bases and J by 6 bases, with 7 bases between. The CDR3 sequence is 11 residues long.